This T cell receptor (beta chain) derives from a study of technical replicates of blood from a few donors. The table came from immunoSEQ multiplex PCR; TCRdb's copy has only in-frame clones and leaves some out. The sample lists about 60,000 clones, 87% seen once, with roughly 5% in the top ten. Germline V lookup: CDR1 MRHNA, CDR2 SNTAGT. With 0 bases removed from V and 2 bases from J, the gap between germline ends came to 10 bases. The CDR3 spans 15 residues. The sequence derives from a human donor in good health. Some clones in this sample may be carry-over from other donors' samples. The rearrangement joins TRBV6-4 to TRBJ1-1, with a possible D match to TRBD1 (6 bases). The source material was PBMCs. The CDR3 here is CASSDSPDRNTEAFF. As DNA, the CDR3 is TGTGCCAGCAGTGACTCACCGGACAGAAACACTGAAGCTTTCTTT.